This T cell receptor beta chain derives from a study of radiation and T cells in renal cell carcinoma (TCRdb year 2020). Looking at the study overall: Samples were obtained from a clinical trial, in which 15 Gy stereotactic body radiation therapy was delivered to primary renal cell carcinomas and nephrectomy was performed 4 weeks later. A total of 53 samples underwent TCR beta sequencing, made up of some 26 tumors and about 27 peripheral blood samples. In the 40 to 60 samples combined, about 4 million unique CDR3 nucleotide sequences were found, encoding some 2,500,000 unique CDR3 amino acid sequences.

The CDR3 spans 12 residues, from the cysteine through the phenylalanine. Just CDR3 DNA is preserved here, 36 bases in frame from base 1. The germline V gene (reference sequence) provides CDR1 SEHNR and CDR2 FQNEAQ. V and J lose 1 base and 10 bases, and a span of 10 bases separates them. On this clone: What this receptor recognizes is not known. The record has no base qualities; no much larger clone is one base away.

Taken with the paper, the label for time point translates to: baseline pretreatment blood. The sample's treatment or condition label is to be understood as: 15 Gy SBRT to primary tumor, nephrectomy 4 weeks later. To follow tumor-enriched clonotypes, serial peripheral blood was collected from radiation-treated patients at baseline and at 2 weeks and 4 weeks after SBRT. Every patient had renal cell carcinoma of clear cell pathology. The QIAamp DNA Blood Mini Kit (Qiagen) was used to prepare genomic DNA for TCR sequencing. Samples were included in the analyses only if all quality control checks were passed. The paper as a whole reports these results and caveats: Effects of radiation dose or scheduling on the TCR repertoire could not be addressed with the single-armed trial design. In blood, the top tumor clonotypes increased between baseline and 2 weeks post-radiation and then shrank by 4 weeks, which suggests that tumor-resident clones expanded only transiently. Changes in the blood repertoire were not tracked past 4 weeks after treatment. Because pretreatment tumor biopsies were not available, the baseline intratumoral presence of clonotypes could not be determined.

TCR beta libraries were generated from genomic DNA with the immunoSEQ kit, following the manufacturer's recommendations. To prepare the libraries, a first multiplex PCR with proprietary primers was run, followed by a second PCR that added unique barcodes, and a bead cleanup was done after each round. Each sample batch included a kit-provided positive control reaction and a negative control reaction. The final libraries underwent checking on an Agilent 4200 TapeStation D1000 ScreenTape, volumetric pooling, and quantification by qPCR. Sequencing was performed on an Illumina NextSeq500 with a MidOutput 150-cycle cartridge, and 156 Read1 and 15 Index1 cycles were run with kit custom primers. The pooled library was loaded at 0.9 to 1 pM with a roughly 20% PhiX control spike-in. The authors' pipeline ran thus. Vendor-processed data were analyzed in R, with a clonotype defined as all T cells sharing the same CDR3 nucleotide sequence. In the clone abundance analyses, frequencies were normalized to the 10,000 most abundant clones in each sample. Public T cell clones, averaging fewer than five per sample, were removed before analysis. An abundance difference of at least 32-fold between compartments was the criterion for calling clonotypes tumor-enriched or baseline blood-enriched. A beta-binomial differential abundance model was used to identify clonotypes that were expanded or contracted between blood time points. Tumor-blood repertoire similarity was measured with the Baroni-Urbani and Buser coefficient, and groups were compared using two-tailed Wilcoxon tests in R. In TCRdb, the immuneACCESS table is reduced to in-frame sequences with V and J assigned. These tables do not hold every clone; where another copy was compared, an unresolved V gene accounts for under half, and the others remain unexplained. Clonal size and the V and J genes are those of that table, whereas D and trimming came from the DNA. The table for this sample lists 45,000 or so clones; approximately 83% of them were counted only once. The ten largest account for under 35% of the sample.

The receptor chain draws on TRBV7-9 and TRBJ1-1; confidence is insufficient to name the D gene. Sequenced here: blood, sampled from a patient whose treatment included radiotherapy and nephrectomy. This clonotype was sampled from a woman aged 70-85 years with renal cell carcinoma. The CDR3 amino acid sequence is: CASSLETAGAFF. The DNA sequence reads TGTGCCAGCAGCTTAGAGACCGCCGGAGCTTTCTTT.